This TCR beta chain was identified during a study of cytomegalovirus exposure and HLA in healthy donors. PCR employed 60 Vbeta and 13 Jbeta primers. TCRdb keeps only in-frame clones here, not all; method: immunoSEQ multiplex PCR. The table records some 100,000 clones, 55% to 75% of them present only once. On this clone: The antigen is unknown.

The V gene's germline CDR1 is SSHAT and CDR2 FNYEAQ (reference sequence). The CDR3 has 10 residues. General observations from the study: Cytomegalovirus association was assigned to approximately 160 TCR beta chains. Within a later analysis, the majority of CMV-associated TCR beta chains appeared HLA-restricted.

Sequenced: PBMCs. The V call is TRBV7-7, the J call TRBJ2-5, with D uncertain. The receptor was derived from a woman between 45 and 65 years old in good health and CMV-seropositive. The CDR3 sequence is CALGRETQYF. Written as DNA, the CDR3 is TGTGCTCTAGGCCGGGAGACCCAGTACTTC.